The clone carrying this T cell receptor beta chain was found once. Its target is not known. This CDR3 contains 13 residues. Germline V gives CDR1 SGHDT, CDR2 YYEEEE. J gave up 8 bases and V 4 bases, and 5 bases lay outside the gene matches. Measured with immunoSEQ multiplex PCR; TCRdb has only the in-frame clones, and not every one. The sample consists of roughly 59,000 clones, just under 95% of them appearing once. This entry comes from a study of cytomegalovirus exposure and HLA in healthy donors. Study details: The same platform was used for the 100 to 150 validation repertoires and the 600 to 850 first-cohort repertoires, a later analysis reported. Notes on the study in general: High sensitivity and specificity were reportedly achieved when the classifier diagnosed cytomegalovirus status. According to the study, around 180 TCR beta chains were cytomegalovirus-associated. Clusters of TCRs from the first cohort tended to co-occur in the 120 or so validation repertoires (as a later analysis found).

The V and J genes are TRBV5-6 and TRBJ1-2; 10 nucleotides align to TRBD1. The sequence came from a woman aged 18-30 years in good health and CMV-seropositive. Material: PBMCs. CDR3 sequence reads: CASSRQGARGYTF. The CDR3 DNA reads as TGTGCCAGCAGCCGACAGGGGGCCAGGGGCTACACCTTC.